These 8 T cell receptor beta chains were all obtained from the same sample, sequenced in a study of early T cells in non-severe SARS-CoV-2 infection. TCRdb called the 5' RACE reads again in MiXCR, with one record for every CDR3 protein. The sample carries more than 65,000 distinct CDR3 sequences, about 4.6% recorded once. The sequencing here drew on whole blood, taken at baseline. The receptors were gathered from an adult who was a healthcare worker with PCR-confirmed SARS-CoV-2 infection or an uninfected control (not recorded which). The donor label of this sample is uncertain.

The V and J genes are TRBV7-9 and TRBJ1-1; D not certain. Trimming pared 1 base from V and 3 bases from J, leaving 9 bases between. The CDR3 loop spans 14 amino acids. CDR1 and CDR2 (germline): SEHNR, FQNEAQ (reference sequence). The CDR3 loop reads CASSLEERDTEAFF. CDR3 coding DNA: TGTGCCAGCAGCTTAGAGGAACGGGACACTGAAGCTTTCTTT.

This clonotype was found many times. V gene TRBV12-3 or TRBV12-4 combines with J gene TRBJ1-5; maybe TRBD1 (5 bases). V lost 2 bases and J 7 bases, leaving 15 bases between the germline ends. CDR3 length: 15 residues. CDR3 bases: TGTGCCAGCAGTTTATATCAGGGAGACAGACAGCCCCAGCATTTT. Translated: CASSLYQGDRQPQHF.

The CDR3 here is CSASHGARQTQYF. In nucleotides, the CDR3 is TGCAGTGCTTCCCACGGGGCGCGGCAGACCCAGTACTTC. The rearrangement joins TRBV20-1 to TRBJ2-5; either TRBD1 or TRBD2 may supply D (5 bases each). Germline CDR1 DFQATT, CDR2 SNEGSKA (reference sequence). CDR3 length: 13 amino acids. Trimming pared 5 bases from V and 6 bases from J, leaving 16 bases between.

This clonotype was observed a handful of times. The CDR3 nucleotides read TGTGCCAGCAGCTCCGGGACTAGCGGGGGCCCCCGGTATTTT. The encoded protein is CASSSGTSGGPRYF. The J gene is TRBJ2-3, the V gene TRBV7-2, with 14 bases lining up with TRBD2. This CDR3 has 14 amino acids. The V and J ends lost 4 bases and 14 bases, in that order; junction bases with no gene match: 8. From germline, CDR1 is SGHTA and CDR2 FQGNSA.

This clonotype was observed a handful of times. V is TRBV28 and J is TRBJ1-4; maybe TRBD1 (6 bases). Germline assignment: CDR1 MDHEN and CDR2 SYDVKM. Trimming left V 8 bases short and J 4 bases short, with 11 bases between. CDR3 size: 13 residues. The CDR3 region is CASQLDSNEKLFF. The CDR3 DNA reads as TGTGCCAGCCAATTGGACAGTAATGAAAAACTGTTTTTT.

This clonotype occurred many times. V is TRBV7-6 and J is TRBJ2-5; D perhaps matches TRBD2 (5 bases). The V and J ends lost 5 bases and 5 bases respectively, with 15 bases between them. The CDR3 extends over 14 amino acids. In germline, CDR1 is SGHVS, CDR2 FNYEAQ. The CDR3 loop reads CASSPRTPGETQYF. For the CDR3, the DNA is TGTGCCAGCAGCCCCCGGACTCCCGGGGAGACCCAGTACTTC.

This clonotype was recorded many times. The chain combines TRBV6-5 with TRBJ1-1; D ambiguous. With 7 bases removed from V and 4 bases from J, the gap between germline ends came to 7 bases. The CDR3 covers 11 residues. Germline CDR1 reads MNHEY; CDR2 reads SVGAGI. The CDR3 spells CASIWGTEAFF. In DNA form, the CDR3 reads TGTGCCAGCATTTGGGGCACTGAAGCTTTCTTT.

This clonotype has a handful of counts. V usage is TRBV12-3 or TRBV12-4 and J usage is TRBJ2-3; 11 bases match TRBD2. The CDR3 spans 15 residues. V shed 2 bases, J shed 6 bases, and the junction held 4 bases outside the gene matches. Written as DNA, the CDR3 is TGTGCCAGCAGTTTACTAGCGGGGGGTATGGATACGCAGTATTTT. This sequence encodes CASSLLAGGMDTQYF.